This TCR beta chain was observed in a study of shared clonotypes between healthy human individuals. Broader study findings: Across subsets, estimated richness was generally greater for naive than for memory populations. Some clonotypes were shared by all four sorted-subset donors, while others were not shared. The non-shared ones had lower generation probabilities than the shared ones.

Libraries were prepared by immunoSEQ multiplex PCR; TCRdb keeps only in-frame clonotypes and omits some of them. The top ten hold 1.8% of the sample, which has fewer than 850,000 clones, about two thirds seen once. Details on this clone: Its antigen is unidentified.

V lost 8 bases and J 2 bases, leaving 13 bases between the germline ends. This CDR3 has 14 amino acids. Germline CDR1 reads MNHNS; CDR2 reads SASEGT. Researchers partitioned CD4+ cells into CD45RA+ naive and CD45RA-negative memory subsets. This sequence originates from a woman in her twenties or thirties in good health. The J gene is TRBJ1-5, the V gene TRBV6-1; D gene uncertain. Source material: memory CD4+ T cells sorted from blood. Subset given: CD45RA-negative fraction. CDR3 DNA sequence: TGTGCCAGCCTCCGGGATCCGGGCAATCAGCCCCAGCATTTT. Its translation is CASLRDPGNQPQHF.